The source of this TCR beta chain is a study of T cell repertoires in cytomegalovirus infection. Study information: Indicated by public TCR beta signatures were CMV infection and matching HLA type. Study-wide points: CMV-specific HLA-C-restricted TCR beta clonotypes dominated the ex vivo response.

A single record per CDR3 protein comes from TCRdb applying MiXCR to the reads. The profile shows 650,000 to 900,000 distinct CDR3 sequences, about 27% of them singletons. This clonotype was seen only a few times. Antigen unknown. The CDR3 covers 14 residues. Losses at the gene ends were 5 bases for V and 6 bases for J; bases not matched to a gene: 7. Germline V CDR1 and CDR2: SEHNR, FQNEAQ (reference sequence). The sequence was obtained from a human donor in good health (CMV status not recorded). Some clones in this sample may be carry-over from other donors' samples. The V and J genes are TRBV7-9 and TRBJ2-1, with 7 positions matching TRBD2. The source was cultured CD8+ T cells from PBMCs, collected from culture after CMV antigen stimulation. The DNA for the CDR3 is TGTGCCAGCAGCACGACCGGGACTACCAATGAGCAGTTCTTC. Protein product: CASSTTGTTNEQFF.